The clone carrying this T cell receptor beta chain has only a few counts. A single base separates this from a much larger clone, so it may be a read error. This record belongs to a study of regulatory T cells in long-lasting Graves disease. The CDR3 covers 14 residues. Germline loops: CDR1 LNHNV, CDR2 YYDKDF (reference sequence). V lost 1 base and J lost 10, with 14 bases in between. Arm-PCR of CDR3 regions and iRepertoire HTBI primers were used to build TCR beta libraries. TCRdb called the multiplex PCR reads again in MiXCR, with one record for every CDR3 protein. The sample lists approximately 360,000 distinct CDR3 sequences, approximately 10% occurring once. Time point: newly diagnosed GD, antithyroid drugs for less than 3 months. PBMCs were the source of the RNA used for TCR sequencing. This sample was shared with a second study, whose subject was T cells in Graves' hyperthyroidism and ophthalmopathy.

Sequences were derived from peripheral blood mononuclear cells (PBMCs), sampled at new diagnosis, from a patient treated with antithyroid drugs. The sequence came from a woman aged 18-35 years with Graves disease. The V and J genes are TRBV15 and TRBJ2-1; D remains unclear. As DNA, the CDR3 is TGTGCCACCAGCAGAGCAGTTCCATCCTACGAGCAGTTCTTC. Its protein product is CATSRAVPSYEQFF.